Presented here are 14 T cell receptor beta chains from one specimen sequenced in a study of cytomegalovirus exposure and HLA in healthy donors (dated by TCRdb to about 2017). Preparation of the library involved the immunoSEQ multiplex PCR assay. Here the immuneACCESS table is served through TCRdb, limited to in-frame sequences with V and J called. Missing clones are a known gap in these copies; in checked studies unresolved V genes cover under half, and the rest lacks a known reason. This sample gives 150,000 to 200,000 clones in total; 85% of them show up just once. The ten biggest clones cover under 2.5% of the sample. The sequenced sample was PBMCs. These receptors were collected from a man in his thirties or forties in good health and CMV-seropositive.

V is TRBV4-1 and J is TRBJ1-1; D remains unclear. This CDR3 contains 14 residues. The germline V and J ends were trimmed by 0 bases and 1 base, with 6 bases remaining between them. Looked up from germline, CDR1 is MGHRA and CDR2 is YSYEKL. The CDR3 region has the DNA TGCGCCAGCAGCCAAGATTTCAGGAACACTGAAGCTTTCTTT. Its translation is CASSQDFRNTEAFF.

The J gene is TRBJ2-1, the V gene TRBV27; 12 nucleotides agree with TRBD2. With 5 bases clipped from V and 3 bases from J, the junction kept 5 bases outside the gene matches. This CDR3 has 16 residues. Per the germline V gene, CDR1 is MNHEY and CDR2 is SMNVEV (reference sequence). CDR3 region: CASSPWTSGDYNEQFF. The CDR3 DNA sequence: TGTGCCAGCAGTCCCTGGACTAGCGGGGACTACAATGAGCAGTTCTTC.

CDR3 in amino acids: CASSLLGSGNTIYF. CDR3 nucleotide sequence: TGTGCCAGCAGTTTGCTCGGCTCTGGAAACACCATATATTTT. The genes are TRBV27 and TRBJ1-3; no clear D gene. The V gene's germline CDR1 is MNHEY and CDR2 SMNVEV (reference sequence). V was pared by 3 bases and J by 0 bases, with 6 bases between. CDR3 size: 14 residues.

The chain joins TRBV6-6 to TRBJ2-3; D may be TRBD1 (7 bases). V gave up 7 bases and J gave up 4 bases, with 18 bases separating them. Germline V gene data show CDR1 as MNHNY and CDR2 as SVGAGI (reference sequence). CDR3 size: 15 residues. The CDR3 here is CASTNGQGGADTQYF. The CDR3 DNA is TGTGCCAGCACCAACGGCCAGGGGGGCGCAGATACGCAGTATTTT.

The chain links TRBV19 to TRBJ1-5; weak D call: TRBD1 (5 bases). Germline V gives CDR1 LNHDA, CDR2 SQIVND (reference sequence). The germline V and J ends were trimmed by 4 bases and 0 bases, with 13 bases remaining between them. The CDR3 length is 16 residues. The CDR3 DNA follows: TGTGCCAGTAGTAGGGCGGGGCCTTATAGCAATCAGCCCCAGCATTTT. It is translated as CASSRAGPYSNQPQHF.

V and J are TRBV18 and TRBJ2-5; 11 positions match TRBD2. There are 17 residues in the CDR3. J was trimmed by 4 bases and V by 2 bases; bases with no gene match: 9. Germline assignment: CDR1 KGHSH and CDR2 LQKENI. The CDR3 is CASSPGFLAGGPETQYF. In DNA form, the CDR3 reads TGTGCCAGCTCACCAGGATTTCTAGCGGGGGGCCCAGAGACCCAGTACTTC.

Details on this clone: At the DNA level, this CDR3 is encoded by other sequences in the same sample as well. In DNA form, the CDR3 reads TGTGCCTGGAGTGTAGGAGCCAGAAATCAGCCCCAGCATTTT. Its translation is CAWSVGARNQPQHF. The chain has TRBV30 and TRBJ1-5, with D uncertain. The germline V and J ends were trimmed by 0 bases and 4 bases, with 10 bases remaining between them. The CDR3 has 14 residues. CDR1 is GTSNPN, CDR2 SVGIG, per germline (reference sequence).

V is TRBV7-2 and J is TRBJ2-5; a weak D match, TRBD2 (6 bases). Per germline, CDR1 SGHTA and CDR2 FQGNSA. The CDR3 is made up of 13 amino acids. V lost 3 bases to trimming and J lost 7 bases, with 12 bases between them. Here the CDR3 DNA reads TGTGCCAGCAGCTTCGAGCGGGTCGGGACCCAGTACTTC. Protein product: CASSFERVGTQYF.

DNA of the CDR3: TGCGCCAGCAGCCAAAGACAGGGGGCAGATACGCAGTATTTT. This sequence encodes CASSQRQGADTQYF. The rearrangement links TRBV4-3 to TRBJ2-3, with 9 bases lining up with TRBD1. The V gene end was trimmed by 2 bases and the J gene end by 4 bases; junction bases not matched to a gene: 1. This CDR3 is 14 amino acids long. CDR1 and CDR2 (germline): LGHNA, YSLEER.

The chain uses TRBV7-8 and TRBJ1-4; 8 bases fit TRBD1. With V trimmed by 2 bases and J by 5 bases, 4 bases remained unmatched. Germline values: CDR1 SGHVS, CDR2 FQNEAQ. The CDR3 contains 15 residues. Here the CDR3 DNA reads TGTGCCAGCAGCTTAACTCGGACAGGGAATGAAAAACTGTTTTTT. Translating it yields CASSLTRTGNEKLFF.

The chain couples TRBV6-4 to TRBJ1-5; maybe TRBD1 (5 bases). V lost 8 bases to trimming and J lost 4 bases, with 15 bases between them. Germline CDR1 is MRHNA and CDR2 is SNTAGT. This CDR3 comprises 14 residues. The CDR3 sequence is CASPPGGSNQPQHF. CDR3 in DNA: TGTGCCAGCCCACCGGGGGGATCGAATCAGCCCCAGCATTTT.

The chain links TRBV2 to TRBJ2-1; 9 bases line up with TRBD2. The CDR3 runs to 16 residues. Trimming removed 2 bases from V and 8 bases from J; junction bases left unmatched: 10. Germline V gene lookup returns CDR1 SNHLY and CDR2 FYNNEI. CDR3 protein: CASSEWGAGGRDEQFF. CDR3 nucleotide sequence: TGTGCCAGCAGTGAATGGGGAGCGGGGGGCAGGGATGAGCAGTTCTTC.

This chain joins TRBV7-6 and TRBJ2-5; D perhaps matches TRBD2 (6 bases). Germline V CDR1 and CDR2: SGHVS, FNYEAQ. The CDR3 length is 15 residues. V was pared by 1 base and J by 5 bases, with 14 bases between. In DNA, the CDR3 is TGTGCCAGCAGCTTAGAGGGGCTAGCGAGGGAGACCCAGTACTTC. It is translated as CASSLEGLARETQYF.

The chain links TRBV7-8 to TRBJ2-1; the D is unclear. Germline V gene lookup returns CDR1 SGHVS and CDR2 FQNEAQ. V was clipped by 1 base and J by 9 bases, with 4 bases between them. The CDR3 is made up of 11 amino acids. The CDR3 DNA sequence: TGTGCCAGCAGCTTAGAGAGTGAGCAGTTCTTC. Its translation: CASSLESEQFF.